These 3 T cell receptor beta chains came from one sample sequenced in a study of memory CD4+ T cells and cytomegalovirus serostatus. Using immunoSEQ multiplex PCR, the repertoire was profiled, and TCRdb retains in-frame clones only, with some absent. The repertoire holds tens of thousands of clones, with under 80% as singletons. Single viable CD3+CD4+CD8-CD45RO+ cells were sorted as the memory CD4+ T cells. Sequenced material: memory CD4+ T cells from blood. These receptors were collected from an adult in good health and CMV-seronegative. Some clones in this sample may be carry-over from other donors' samples.

V and J are TRBV1 and TRBJ1-2. TRBV1 is a documented pseudogene. CDR3 length equals 9 residues. CDR3 loop: CTIPREGTF. The DNA of the CDR3 is TGCACCATTCCCCGGGAGGGAACCTTC.

The V and J genes are TRBV6-5 and TRBJ1-1; 7 bases match TRBD1. The V and J ends lost 7 bases and 1 base, in that order; junction bases with no gene match: 9. Looked up from germline, CDR1 is MNHEY and CDR2 is SVGAGI. The CDR3 loop spans 15 amino acids. The CDR3: CASKRIQGKNTEAFF. CDR3 coding DNA: TGTGCCAGCAAAAGGATACAGGGGAAGAACACTGAAGCTTTCTTT.

The chain combines TRBV6-5 with TRBJ1-1; 7 nucleotides match TRBD1. With V trimmed by 10 bases and J by 2 bases, 13 bases remained unmatched. This CDR3 is built from 15 residues. The germline CDR1 and CDR2 sequences are MNHEY and SVGAGI. The CDR3 here is CATRPGQRTNTEAFF. Here the CDR3 DNA reads TGTGCCACCCGTCCGGGACAGCGAACTAACACTGAAGCTTTCTTT.